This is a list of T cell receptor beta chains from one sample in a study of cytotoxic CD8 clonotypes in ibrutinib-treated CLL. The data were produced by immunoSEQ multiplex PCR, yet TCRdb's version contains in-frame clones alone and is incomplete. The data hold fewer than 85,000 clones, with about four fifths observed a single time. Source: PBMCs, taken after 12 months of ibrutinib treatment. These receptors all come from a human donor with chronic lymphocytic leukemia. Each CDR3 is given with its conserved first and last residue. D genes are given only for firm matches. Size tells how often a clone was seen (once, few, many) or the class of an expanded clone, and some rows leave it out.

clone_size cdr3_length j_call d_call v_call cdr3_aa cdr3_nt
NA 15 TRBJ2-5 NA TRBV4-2 CASSQGKTGKETQYF TGTGCCAGCAGCCAAGGAAAGACAGGCAAAGAGACCCAGTACTTC
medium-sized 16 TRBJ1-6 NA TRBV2 CASSEAWGIGNSPLHF TGTGCCAGCAGTGAAGCTTGGGGGATTGGTAATTCACCCCTCCACTTT
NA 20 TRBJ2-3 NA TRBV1 CTSSQLAGTSGSGTTDTQYF TGCACCAGCAGCCAATTAGCAGGGACTAGCGGGAGTGGGACCACAGATACGCAGTATTTT
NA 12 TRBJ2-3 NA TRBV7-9 CASSAYGDTQYF TGTGCCAGCAGCGCCTACGGGGATACGCAGTATTTT
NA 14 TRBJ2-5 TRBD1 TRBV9 CASSVSGGAETQYF TGTGCCAGCAGCGTATCAGGGGGAGCGGAGACCCAGTACTTC
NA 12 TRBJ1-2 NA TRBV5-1 CASSSRGAGYTF TGCGCCAGCAGCTCCAGGGGAGCTGGCTACACCTTC
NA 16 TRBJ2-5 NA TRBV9 CASSVAAAEYQETQYF TGTGCCAGCAGCGTAGCGGCAGCCGAGTACCAAGAGACCCAGTACTTC
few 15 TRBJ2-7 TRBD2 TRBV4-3 CASSQDWAAGYEQYF TGCGCCAGCAGCCAAGATTGGGCAGCGGGATACGAGCAGTACTTC
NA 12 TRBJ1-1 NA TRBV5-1 CASSLGHAEAFF TGCGCCAGCAGCTTGGGACACGCTGAAGCTTTCTTT
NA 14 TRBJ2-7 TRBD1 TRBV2 CASRAGTGPGEQYF TGTGCCAGCAGGGCCGGGACAGGGCCAGGGGAGCAGTACTTC
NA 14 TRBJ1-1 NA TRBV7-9 CASSSRGGFTEAFF TGTGCCAGCAGCTCCCGGGGGGGCTTCACTGAAGCTTTCTTT
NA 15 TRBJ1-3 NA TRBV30 CAWSQPTGFGNTIYF TGTGCCTGGAGCCAACCGACGGGGTTCGGAAACACCATATATTTT
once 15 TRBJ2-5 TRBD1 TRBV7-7 CASSSRQGVLETQYF TGTGCCAGCAGCTCCAGGCAGGGGGTACTTGAGACCCAGTACTTC
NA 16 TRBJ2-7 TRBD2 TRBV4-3 CASSPQAGASFYEQYF TGCGCCAGCAGCCCCCAAGCGGGAGCGTCTTTCTACGAGCAGTACTTC
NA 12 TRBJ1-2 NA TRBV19 CASSTLLGGYTF TGTGCCAGTAGTACCCTCTTGGGTGGCTACACCTTC
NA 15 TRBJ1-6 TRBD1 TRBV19 CASTRGDRGFSPLHF TGTGCCAGTACCAGAGGGGACAGGGGGTTTTCACCCCTCCACTTT
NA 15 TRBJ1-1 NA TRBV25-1 CASLPRALGSTEAFF TGTGCCAGCCTACCCCGGGCCCTGGGGAGCACTGAAGCTTTCTTT
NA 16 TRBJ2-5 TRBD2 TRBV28 CASSPTTSYLQETQYF TGTGCCAGCAGTCCCACGACTAGCTATTTACAAGAGACCCAGTACTTC
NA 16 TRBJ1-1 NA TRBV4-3 CASSQETGRVNTEAFF TGCGCCAGCAGCCAAGAGACGGGACGGGTGAACACTGAAGCTTTCTTT
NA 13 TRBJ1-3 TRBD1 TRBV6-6 CASSYGDSNTIYF TGTGCCAGCAGTTACGGGGACAGTAACACCATATATTTT
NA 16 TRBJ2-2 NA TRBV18 CATPRGQGSNTGELFF TGTGCCACCCCTCGGGGCCAGGGATCCAACACCGGGGAGCTGTTTTTT
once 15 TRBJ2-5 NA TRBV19 CASSIVGRVGETQYF TGTGCCAGTAGTATAGTTGGCAGGGTCGGGGAGACCCAGTACTTC
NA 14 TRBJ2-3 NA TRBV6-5 CASSYRGPTDTQYF TGTGCCAGCAGTTACCGCGGGCCCACAGATACGCAGTATTTT
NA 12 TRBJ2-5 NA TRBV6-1 CASSEPRETQYF TGTGCCAGCAGTGAACCCCGGGAGACCCAGTACTTC
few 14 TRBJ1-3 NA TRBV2 CASSEAGVGNTIYF TGTGCCAGCAGTGAAGCAGGGGTTGGAAACACCATATATTTT
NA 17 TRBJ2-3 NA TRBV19 CASRLTTGAGSTDTQYF TGTGCCAGTAGACTAACAACAGGTGCGGGGTCCACAGATACGCAGTATTTT
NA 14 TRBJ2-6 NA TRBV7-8 CASSLSGMANVLTF TGTGCCAGCAGCCTCAGTGGAATGGCCAACGTCCTGACTTTC
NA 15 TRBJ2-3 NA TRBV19 CASSIRSGGADTQYF TGTGCCAGTAGTATCAGGTCGGGGGGCGCAGATACGCAGTATTTT
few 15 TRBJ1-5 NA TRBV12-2 CASRLGAASNQPQHF TGTGCAAGTCGCCTAGGCGCCGCATCTAATCAGCCCCAGCATTTT
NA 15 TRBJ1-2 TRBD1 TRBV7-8 CASSPTGQGAIGYTF TGTGCCAGCAGCCCCACGGGACAGGGGGCGATTGGCTACACCTTC
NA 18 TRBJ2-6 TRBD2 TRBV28 CASSLGLAAFSGANVLTF TGTGCCAGCAGTCTTGGACTAGCGGCATTCTCTGGGGCCAACGTCCTGACTTTC
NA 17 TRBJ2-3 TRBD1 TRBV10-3 CAISEPEGQGSTDTQYF TGTGCCATCAGTGAGCCGGAGGGACAGGGGAGCACAGATACGCAGTATTTT
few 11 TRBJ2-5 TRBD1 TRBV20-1 CSARTGETQYF TGCAGTGCCCGGACAGGGGAGACCCAGTACTTC
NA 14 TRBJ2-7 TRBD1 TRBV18 CASSPRTGGGEQYF TGTGCCAGCTCACCCCGGACAGGGGGCGGCGAGCAGTACTTC
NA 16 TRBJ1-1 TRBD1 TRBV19 CASSIEGTGTLTEAFF TGTGCCAGTAGTATAGAGGGGACAGGGACGCTCACTGAAGCTTTCTTT
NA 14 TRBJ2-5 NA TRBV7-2 CASSETGRRETQYF TGTGCCAGCAGCGAGACGGGACGGAGAGAGACCCAGTACTTC
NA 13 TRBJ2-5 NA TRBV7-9 CASSLAGRETQYF TGTGCCAGCAGCTTAGCCGGGCGGGAGACCCAGTACTTC
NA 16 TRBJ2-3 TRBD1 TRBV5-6 CASSLEVVEGGDTQYF TGTGCCAGCAGCTTGGAGGTGGTAGAAGGGGGCGATACGCAGTATTTT
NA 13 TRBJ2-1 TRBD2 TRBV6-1 CASRASGYNEQFF TGTGCCAGCAGGGCTAGCGGGTACAATGAGCAGTTCTTC
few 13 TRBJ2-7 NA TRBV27 CATRRGGRYEQYF TGTGCCACCAGGAGGGGGGGGCGCTACGAGCAGTACTTC